This entry lists 11 T cell receptor beta chains sequenced from one sample in a study of cytomegalovirus exposure and HLA in healthy donors. Both 60 Vbeta primers and 13 Jbeta primers went into the PCR. Here immunoSEQ multiplex PCR was the method, and the copy in TCRdb shows in-frame clones only, minus some. The repertoire consists of approximately 200,000 clones, with roughly 85% occurring once and the leading ten covering about 4.6%. Material: PBMCs. The receptors originated from a woman aged 30 to 39 in good health and CMV-seropositive.

The rearrangement links TRBV27 to TRBJ2-2; 8 bases match TRBD1. The J segment lost 2 bases and the V segment lost 6 bases, leaving 8 bases of the junction unmatched. Per germline, CDR1 MNHEY and CDR2 SMNVEV (reference sequence). The CDR3 has 16 residues. This CDR3 is CASRGQGWYNTGELFF. CDR3 nucleotides: TGTGCCAGCAGAGGACAGGGCTGGTACAACACCGGGGAGCTGTTTTTT.

The sample holds one count of this clone. In the same sample, other DNA sequences code for this CDR3. The rearrangement joins TRBV27 to TRBJ1-5; D gene unclear. V lost 2 bases, J lost 4 bases, and 6 bases lay in between. The CDR3 length is 13 residues. Germline assignment: CDR1 MNHEY and CDR2 SMNVEV (reference sequence). The CDR3 DNA sequence: TGTGCCAGCAGTTTAGCGGGAAATCAGCCCCAGCATTTT. Translated, it gives CASSLAGNQPQHF.

The V gene is TRBV4-1, the J gene TRBJ1-5; 8 nucleotides line up with TRBD1. The CDR3 covers 17 residues. V lost 0 bases and J lost 6; bases outside the gene matches: 10. CDR1 is MGHRA, CDR2 YSYEKL, per germline. In DNA form, the CDR3 reads TGCGCCAGCAGCCAAGAGGAGGCAGGGGGCGGGACTCAGCCCCAGCATTTT. Translation gives CASSQEEAGGGTQPQHF.

This clone was counted once. The rearrangement joins TRBV5-4 to TRBJ1-6, with D unclear. V was shortened by 4 bases and J by 9 bases, with 14 bases between the two germline ends. This CDR3 region has 14 residues. The germline gives CDR1 SGHNT, CDR2 YYREEE (reference sequence). The CDR3 spells CASSPGLRGSPLHF. CDR3 sequence (DNA): TGTGCCAGCAGCCCCGGACTCCGAGGTTCACCCCTCCACTTT.

The chain employs TRBV6-6 and TRBJ2-3, with TRBD2 matching 7 bases. The germline gives CDR1 MNHNY, CDR2 SVGAGI (reference sequence). The CDR3 contains 12 residues. V shed 5 bases, J shed 11 bases, and the junction held 7 bases outside the gene matches. CDR3 sequence (DNA): TGTGCCAGCAGTCCCCTTCGGGGGGAGCAGTATTTT. This translates into CASSPLRGEQYF.

The chain recombines TRBV11-2 with TRBJ2-5, with 7 bases lining up with TRBD2. Germline V lookup: CDR1 SGHAT, CDR2 FQNNGV. The ends lost 3 bases at V and 5 bases at J; junction bases unmatched: 9. This CDR3 has 15 amino acids. DNA for the CDR3: TGTGCCAGCAGCTTCATCCGGGGGGTGGGGGAGACCCAGTACTTC. Its translation: CASSFIRGVGETQYF.

The chain combines TRBV5-5 with TRBJ2-7, with D perhaps TRBD1 (6 bases). The CDR3 contains 13 residues. V lost 0 bases and J 3 bases, leaving 7 bases between the germline ends. Per germline, CDR1 SGHKS and CDR2 YYEKEE (reference sequence). CDR3 residues: CASSLVQGYEQYF. The CDR3 nucleotides are TGTGCCAGCAGCTTGGTACAGGGCTACGAGCAGTACTTC.

The gene calls are TRBV5-4 and TRBJ1-2, with D possibly TRBD1 on 6 matching bases. The V end was cut by 4 bases, the J end by 1 base, with 14 bases between. The V gene's germline CDR1 is SGHNT and CDR2 YYREEE (reference sequence). CDR3 length: 15 residues. The CDR3 protein is CASSPRRTDNYGYTF. DNA for the CDR3: TGTGCCAGCAGCCCCAGGAGGACAGATAACTATGGCTACACCTTC.

The rearrangement joins TRBV29-1 to TRBJ1-4; unclear D gene. V was shortened by 0 bases and J by 7 bases, with 12 bases between the two germline ends. Germline values: CDR1 SQVTM, CDR2 ANQGSEA. The CDR3 covers 14 residues. CDR3 coding DNA: TGCAGCGTTGAAGATCTGCCCCGGGGTGAAAAACTGTTTTTT. Translating gives CSVEDLPRGEKLFF. Full variable domain (remainder filled in from reference TRBV29-1 and TRBJ1-4): SAVISQKPSRDICQRGTSLTIQCQVDSQVTMMFWYRQQPGQSLTLIATANQGSEATYESGFVIDKFPISRPNLTFSTLTVSNMSPEDSSIYLCSVEDLPRGEKLFFGSGTQLSVL.

This clone was detected only a few times. The chain is built from TRBV5-1 and TRBJ1-1; no firm D call. Trimming took 0 bases from V and 3 from J, leaving 12 bases between them. CDR1 and CDR2 (germline): SGHRS, YFSETQ. The CDR3 has 15 amino acids. The CDR3, as DNA: TGCGCCAGCAGCTTGGAGACTGGAGTTTACACTGAAGCTTTCTTT. Amino acids: CASSLETGVYTEAFF.

This sequence joins TRBV19 and TRBJ1-2, with 8 bases matching TRBD1. V shed 5 bases and J 5 bases; nucleotides not matched to a gene: 10. The V gene's germline CDR1 is LNHDA and CDR2 SQIVND (reference sequence). The CDR3 consists of 15 residues. CDR3: CASSAHLGTGYGYTF. Here the CDR3 DNA reads TGTGCCAGTAGTGCCCACCTCGGGACAGGATATGGCTACACCTTC.